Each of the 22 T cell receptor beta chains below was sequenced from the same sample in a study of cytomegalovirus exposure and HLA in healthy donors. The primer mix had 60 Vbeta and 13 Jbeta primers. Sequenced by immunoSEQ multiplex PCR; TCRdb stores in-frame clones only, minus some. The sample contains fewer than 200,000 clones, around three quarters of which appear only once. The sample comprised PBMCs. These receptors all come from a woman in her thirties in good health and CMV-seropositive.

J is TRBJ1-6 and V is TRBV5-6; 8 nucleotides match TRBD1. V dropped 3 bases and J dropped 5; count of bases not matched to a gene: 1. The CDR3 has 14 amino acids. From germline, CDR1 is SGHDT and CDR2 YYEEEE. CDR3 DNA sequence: TGTGCCAGCAGCTGGGACAGGAATAATTCACCCCTCCACTTT. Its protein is CASSWDRNNSPLHF.

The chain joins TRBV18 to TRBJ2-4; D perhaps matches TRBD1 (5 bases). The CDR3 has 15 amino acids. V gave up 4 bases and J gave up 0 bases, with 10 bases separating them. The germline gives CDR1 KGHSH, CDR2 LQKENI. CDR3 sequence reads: CASSQKGLAKNIQYF. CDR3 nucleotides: TGTGCCAGCTCACAAAAGGGGTTAGCCAAAAACATTCAGTACTTC.

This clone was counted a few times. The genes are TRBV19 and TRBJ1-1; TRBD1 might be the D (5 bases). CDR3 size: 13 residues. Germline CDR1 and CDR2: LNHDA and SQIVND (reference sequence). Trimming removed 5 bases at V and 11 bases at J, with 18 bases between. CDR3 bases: TGTGCCAGTAGTCAGGCTCCCCAGGGTTGGGCTTTCTTT. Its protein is CASSQAPQGWAFF.

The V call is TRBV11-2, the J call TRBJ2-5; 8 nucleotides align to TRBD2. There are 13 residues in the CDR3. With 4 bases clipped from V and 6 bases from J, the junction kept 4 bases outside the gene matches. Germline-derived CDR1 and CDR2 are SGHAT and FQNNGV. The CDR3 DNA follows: TGTGCCAGCAGCTCGGGGGGGGGTAAGACCCAGTACTTC. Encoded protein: CASSSGGGKTQYF.

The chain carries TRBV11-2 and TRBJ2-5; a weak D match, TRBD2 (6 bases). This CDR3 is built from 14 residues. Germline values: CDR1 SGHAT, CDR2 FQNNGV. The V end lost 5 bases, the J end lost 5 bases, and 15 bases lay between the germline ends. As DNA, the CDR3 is TGTGCCAGCAGCCCGCGTGGTAGCGGTGAGACCCAGTACTTC. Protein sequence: CASSPRGSGETQYF.

CDR3 DNA sequence: TGTGCCACCAAGGCCGGGGAGACTGGGGCCAACGTCCTGACTTTC. This codes for CATKAGETGANVLTF. V gene TRBV15 combines with J gene TRBJ2-6, with D perhaps matching TRBD2 (5 bases). Germline V gene sequence: CDR1 LNHNV, CDR2 YYDKDF (reference sequence). The CDR3 totals 15 residues. Trimming cost V 7 bases and J 2 bases, with 12 bases left between them.

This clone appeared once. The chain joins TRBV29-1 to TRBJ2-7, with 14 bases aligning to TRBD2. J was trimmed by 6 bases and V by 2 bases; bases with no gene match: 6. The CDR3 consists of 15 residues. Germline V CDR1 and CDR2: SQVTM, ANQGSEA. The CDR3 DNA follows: TGCAGCGTTGAACTGGGACTAGCGGGAGTTCGCGAGCAGTACTTC. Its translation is CSVELGLAGVREQYF.

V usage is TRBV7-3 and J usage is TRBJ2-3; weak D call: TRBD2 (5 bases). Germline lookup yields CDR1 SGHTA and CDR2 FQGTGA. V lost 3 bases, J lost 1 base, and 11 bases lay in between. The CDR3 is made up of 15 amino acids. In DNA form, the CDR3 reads TGTGCCAGCAGCTTCTCCCCGCGGGGCACAGATACGCAGTATTTT. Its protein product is CASSFSPRGTDTQYF.

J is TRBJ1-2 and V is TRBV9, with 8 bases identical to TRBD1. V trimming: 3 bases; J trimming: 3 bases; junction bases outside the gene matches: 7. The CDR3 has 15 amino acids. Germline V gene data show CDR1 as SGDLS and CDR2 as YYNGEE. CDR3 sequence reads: CASSATTQGDYGYTF. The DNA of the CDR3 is TGTGCCAGCAGCGCCACAACACAGGGGGACTATGGCTACACCTTC.

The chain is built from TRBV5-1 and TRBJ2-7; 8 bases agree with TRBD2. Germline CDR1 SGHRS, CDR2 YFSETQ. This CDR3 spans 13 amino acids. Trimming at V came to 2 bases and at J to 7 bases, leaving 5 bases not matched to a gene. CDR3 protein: CASSFTSGQEQYF. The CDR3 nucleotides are TGCGCCAGCAGCTTTACTAGCGGCCAGGAGCAGTACTTC.

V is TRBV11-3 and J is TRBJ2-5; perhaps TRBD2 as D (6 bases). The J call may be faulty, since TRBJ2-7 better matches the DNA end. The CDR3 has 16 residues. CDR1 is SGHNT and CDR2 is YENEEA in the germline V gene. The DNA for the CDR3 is TGTGCCAGCAGCTCCCTTTCCCCGGAGGCGGGGTACGAGCAGTACTTC. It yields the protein CASSSLSPEAGYEQYF.

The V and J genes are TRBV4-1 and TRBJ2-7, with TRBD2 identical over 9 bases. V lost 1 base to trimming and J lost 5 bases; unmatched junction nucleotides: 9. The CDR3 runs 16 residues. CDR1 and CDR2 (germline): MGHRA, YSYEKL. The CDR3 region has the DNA TGCGCCAGCAGCCAAGTTCTGGCGGGAGGGAGCCACGAGCAGTACTTC. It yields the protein CASSQVLAGGSHEQYF.

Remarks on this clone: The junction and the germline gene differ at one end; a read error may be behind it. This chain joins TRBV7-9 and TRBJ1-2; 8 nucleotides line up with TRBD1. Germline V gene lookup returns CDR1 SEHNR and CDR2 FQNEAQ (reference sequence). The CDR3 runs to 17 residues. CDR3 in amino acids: CSSIELTHDPGQGGYTF. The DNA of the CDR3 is TGTTCCAGCATCGAACTAACCCATGACCCAGGACAGGGTGGCTACACCTTC.

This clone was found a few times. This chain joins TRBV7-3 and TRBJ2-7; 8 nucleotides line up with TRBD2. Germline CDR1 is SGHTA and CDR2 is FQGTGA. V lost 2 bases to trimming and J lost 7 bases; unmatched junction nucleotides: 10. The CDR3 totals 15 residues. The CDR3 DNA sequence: TGTGCCAGCAGCTTAGACACGGGAGGGCGAGGGGAGCAGTACTTC. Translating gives CASSLDTGGRGEQYF.

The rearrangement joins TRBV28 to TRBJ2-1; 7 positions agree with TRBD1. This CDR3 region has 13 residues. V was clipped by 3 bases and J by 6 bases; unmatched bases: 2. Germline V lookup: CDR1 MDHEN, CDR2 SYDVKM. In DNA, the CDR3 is TGTGCCAGCAGTTTGGCAGGGGGCAATGAGCAGTTCTTC. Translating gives CASSLAGGNEQFF.

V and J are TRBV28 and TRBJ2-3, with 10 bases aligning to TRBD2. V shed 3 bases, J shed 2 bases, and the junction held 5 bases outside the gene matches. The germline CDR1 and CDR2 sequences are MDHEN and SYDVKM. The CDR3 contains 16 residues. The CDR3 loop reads CASSFPLAGDTDTQYF. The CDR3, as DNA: TGTGCCAGCAGTTTTCCGCTAGCGGGGGACACAGATACGCAGTATTTT.

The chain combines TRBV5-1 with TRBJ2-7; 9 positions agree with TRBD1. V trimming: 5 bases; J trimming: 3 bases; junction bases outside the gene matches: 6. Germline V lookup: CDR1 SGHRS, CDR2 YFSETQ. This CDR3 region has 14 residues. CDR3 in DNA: TGCGCCAGCAGTCCCGACAGGGGGAGCTACGAGCAGTACTTC. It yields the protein CASSPDRGSYEQYF. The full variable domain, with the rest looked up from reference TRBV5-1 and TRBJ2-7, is KAGVTQTPRYLIKTRGQQVTLSCSPISGHRSVSWYQQTPGQGLQFLFEYFSETQRNKGNFPGRFSGRQFSNSRSEMNVSTLELGDSALYLCASSPDRGSYEQYFGPGTRLTVT.

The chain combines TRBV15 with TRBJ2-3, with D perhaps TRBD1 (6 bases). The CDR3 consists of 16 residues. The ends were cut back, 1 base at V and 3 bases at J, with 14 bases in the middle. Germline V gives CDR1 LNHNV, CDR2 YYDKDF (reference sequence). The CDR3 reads CATSRATQGLTDTQYF. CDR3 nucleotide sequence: TGTGCCACCAGCAGAGCTACTCAGGGGTTGACAGATACGCAGTATTTT.

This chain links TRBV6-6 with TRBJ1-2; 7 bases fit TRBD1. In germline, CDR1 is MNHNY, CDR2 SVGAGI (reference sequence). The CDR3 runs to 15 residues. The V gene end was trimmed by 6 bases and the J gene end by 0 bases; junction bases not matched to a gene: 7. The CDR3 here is CASSQTGTANYGYTF. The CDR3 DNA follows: TGTGCCAGCAGCCAAACCGGGACAGCTAACTATGGCTACACCTTC.

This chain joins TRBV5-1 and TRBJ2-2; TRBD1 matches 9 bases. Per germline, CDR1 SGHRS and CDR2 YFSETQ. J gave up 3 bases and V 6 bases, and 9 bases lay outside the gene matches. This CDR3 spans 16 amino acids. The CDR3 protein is CASTGGGTGHTGELFF. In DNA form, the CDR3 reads TGCGCCAGCACCGGAGGTGGGACAGGGCACACCGGGGAGCTGTTTTTT.

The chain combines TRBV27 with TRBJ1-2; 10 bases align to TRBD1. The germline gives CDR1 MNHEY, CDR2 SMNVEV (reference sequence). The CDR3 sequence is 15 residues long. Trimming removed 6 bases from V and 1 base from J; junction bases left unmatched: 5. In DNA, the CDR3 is TGTGCCAGCAGCTGGACAGGGGGTTATAACTATGGCTACACCTTC. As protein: CASSWTGGYNYGYTF.

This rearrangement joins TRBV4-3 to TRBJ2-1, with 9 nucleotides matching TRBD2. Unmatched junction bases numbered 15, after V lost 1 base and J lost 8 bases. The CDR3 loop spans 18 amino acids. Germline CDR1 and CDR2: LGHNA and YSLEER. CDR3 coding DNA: TGCGCCAGCAGCCAAGTCCCCCACTCCGCGGGAGGGCTGTATGAGCAGTTCTTC. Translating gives CASSQVPHSAGGLYEQFF.